These 29 T cell receptor beta chains came from one sample sequenced in a study of technical replicates of blood from several donors. Repertoires were generated with immunoSEQ multiplex PCR, while TCRdb's copy carries only in-frame clones and drops some. This table holds about 70,000 clones, around 97% found once. Sequencing used T cells isolated from PBMCs. All receptors derive from a human donor in good health.

The chain combines TRBV6-5 with TRBJ2-2; tentative D call: TRBD1 (7 bases). V lost 7 bases to trimming and J lost 5 bases, with 17 bases between them. In germline, CDR1 is MNHEY, CDR2 SVGAGI. There are 15 residues in the CDR3. CDR3 DNA: TGTGCCAGCATCCTTAAGGCAGGGGGGACCGGGGAGCTGTTTTTT. Translating it yields CASILKAGGTGELFF.

The V call is TRBV5-1, the J call TRBJ1-1; D might be TRBD1 (5 bases). The V end was cut by 4 bases, the J end by 1 base, with 20 bases between. CDR1 and CDR2 from the germline V gene are SGHRS and YFSETQ. This CDR3 is built from 17 residues. CDR3 sequence (DNA): TGCGCCAGCAGCACTGACACTTGGGGGGATACGAACACTGAAGCTTTCTTT. Encoded protein: CASSTDTWGDTNTEAFF. Supplemented by reference TRBV5-1 and TRBJ1-1, the full variable domain reads KAGVTQTPRYLIKTRGQQVTLSCSPISGHRSVSWYQQTPGQGLQFLFEYFSETQRNKGNFPGRFSGRQFSNSRSEMNVSTLELGDSALYLCASSTDTWGDTNTEAFFGQGTRLTVV.

In its sample, this clone was seen once. CDR3 amino acids: CASSHRGTGGFNTEAFF. The CDR3 DNA is TGTGCCAGCAGCCATCGGGGGACAGGGGGATTTAACACTGAAGCTTTCTTT. The V gene is TRBV4-2, the J gene TRBJ1-1, with 11 positions matching TRBD1. There are 17 residues in the CDR3. The germline gives CDR1 LGHNA, CDR2 YNFKEQ. The V gene end was trimmed by 3 bases and the J gene end by 2 bases; junction bases not matched to a gene: 8.

This clone was seen a single time. The chain carries TRBV6-5 and TRBJ2-4, with D possibly TRBD2 on 5 matching bases. Germline CDR1 MNHEY, CDR2 SVGAGI. Trimming cost V 5 bases and J 5 bases, with 16 bases left between them. The CDR3 contains 15 residues. The DNA of the CDR3 is TGTGCCAGCAGTAGATGGACTGAATGGCAAAACATTCAGTACTTC. This encodes CASSRWTEWQNIQYF.

The gene calls are TRBV30 and TRBJ1-6; 9 bases agree with TRBD1. Trimming removed 4 bases from V and 7 bases from J; junction bases left unmatched: 5. CDR3 length equals 14 residues. The germline V gene has CDR1 GTSNPN and CDR2 SVGIG (reference sequence). In DNA form, the CDR3 reads TGTGCCTGGATTCCGGGACAGGGAAATTCACCCCTCCACTTT. Amino acid sequence: CAWIPGQGNSPLHF.

CDR3 DNA sequence: TGTGCCAGCAGCTTAGAACTAGCGGGGGCCAATGAGCAGTTCTTC. Protein product: CASSLELAGANEQFF. The V gene is TRBV7-2, the J gene TRBJ2-1; 11 bases agree with TRBD2. CDR1 is SGHTA, CDR2 FQGNSA, per germline. This CDR3 spans 15 amino acids. The V segment lost 1 base and the J segment 6 bases; nucleotides outside the gene matches: 2.

The chain combines TRBV15 with TRBJ2-1, with 8 bases identical to TRBD2. Germline CDR1 reads LNHNV; CDR2 reads YYDKDF (reference sequence). Trimming cost V 10 bases and J 6 bases; bases outside gene matches: 11. The CDR3 has 14 residues. The CDR3 region is CAIGRAGAFNEQFF. The CDR3 DNA sequence: TGTGCCATCGGGAGGGCGGGGGCGTTCAATGAGCAGTTCTTC.

The chain links TRBV19 to TRBJ1-5; D is uncertain. This CDR3 has 15 amino acids. Trimming left V 4 bases short and J 1 base short, with 11 bases between. Germline CDR1 and CDR2: LNHDA and SQIVND (reference sequence). The CDR3 nucleotides are TGTGCCAGTAGTAGGACGGGAGGAAGCAATCAGCCCCAGCATTTT. Translated: CASSRTGGSNQPQHF.

This clone was seen once. This chain uses TRBV11-2 with TRBJ1-3; 9 positions agree with TRBD1. Germline V gives CDR1 SGHAT, CDR2 FQNNGV. V shed 5 bases, J shed 4 bases, and the junction held 9 bases outside the gene matches. There are 16 residues in the CDR3. CDR3 protein: CASSRPGTGTGNTIYF. CDR3 DNA: TGTGCCAGCAGCCGTCCCGGGACAGGGACCGGAAACACCATATATTTT.

V is TRBV6-1 and J is TRBJ1-1; no reliable D call. The CDR3 has 12 amino acids. Trimming stripped 8 bases from V and 0 bases from J, with 7 bases between. The germline V gene has CDR1 MNHNS and CDR2 SASEGT. The CDR3 is CASRGLNTEAFF. In DNA form, the CDR3 reads TGTGCCAGCCGAGGGTTGAACACTGAAGCTTTCTTT.

This chain connects TRBV4-1 to TRBJ2-7, with 10 positions matching TRBD2. Germline trimming cut 4 bases from V and 0 bases from J; bases unmatched to any gene: 12. The CDR3 has 18 amino acids. Looked up from germline, CDR1 is MGHRA and CDR2 is YSYEKL. The CDR3 DNA sequence: TGCGCCAGCAGCCCCCCCCTGGGAGCTAGCGGGAGCTCCTACGAGCAGTACTTC. Protein product: CASSPPLGASGSSYEQYF.

This CDR3 reads CASSLPGVRGYTF. The CDR3 DNA sequence: TGTGCCAGCAGCCTCCCCGGGGTTCGCGGCTACACCTTC. The chain uses TRBV11-2 and TRBJ1-2; D is unresolved. V was trimmed by 5 bases and J by 8 bases, leaving 15 bases between them. The CDR3 is 13 amino acids. The germline V gene encodes CDR1 SGHAT and CDR2 FQNNGV.

The chain links TRBV2 to TRBJ1-6; 8 positions agree with TRBD1. The germline V gene encodes CDR1 SNHLY and CDR2 FYNNEI. Trimming at V came to 5 bases and at J to 7 bases, leaving 1 base not matched to a gene. The CDR3 sequence is 13 residues long. CDR3 coding DNA: TGTGCCAGCAGTCAGGGGGCGAATTCACCCCTCCACTTT. Its protein product is CASSQGANSPLHF.

The CDR3: CASSSDIYGYTF. The DNA of the CDR3 is TGTGCCAGCAGCTCAGATATCTATGGCTACACCTTC. V and J are TRBV7-9 and TRBJ1-2; D remains ambiguous. The CDR3 runs to 12 residues. V dropped 4 bases and J dropped 4 bases, with 7 bases sitting between them. Germline V gene sequence: CDR1 SEHNR, CDR2 FQNEAQ (reference sequence).

This chain links TRBV19 with TRBJ2-3; D remains unclear. Germline V lookup: CDR1 LNHDA, CDR2 SQIVND (reference sequence). This CDR3 has 16 amino acids. Trimming removed 2 bases from V and 4 bases from J, with 16 bases in between. DNA for the CDR3: TGTGCCAGTAGTATAAAAACCCCCCCAAGAGCAGATACGCAGTATTTT. As protein: CASSIKTPPRADTQYF. The variable domain in full, completed from reference TRBV19 and TRBJ2-3, reads DGGITQSPKYLFRKEGQNVTLSCEQNLNHDAMYWYRQDPGQGLRLIYYSQIVNDFQKGDIAEGYSVSREKKESFPLTVTSAQKNPTAFYLCASSIKTPPRADTQYFGPGTRLTVL.

The chain employs TRBV27 and TRBJ2-7, with TRBD2 matching 13 bases. The V segment lost 6 bases and the J segment 0 bases; nucleotides outside the gene matches: 5. CDR1 is MNHEY and CDR2 is SMNVEV in the germline V gene (reference sequence). The CDR3 length is 16 residues. The CDR3 DNA reads as TGTGCCAGCAGCCCAGGACTAGCGGGAGCCTCCTACGAGCAGTACTTC. Translating it yields CASSPGLAGASYEQYF.

This clone was found once. The genes are TRBV6-5 and TRBJ2-3; TRBD2 is a possible D gene (6 bases). With 8 bases removed from V and 0 bases from J, the gap between germline ends came to 9 bases. The CDR3 extends over 13 amino acids. Germline assignment: CDR1 MNHEY and CDR2 SVGAGI. The CDR3 loop is CASGTPSTDTQYF. The CDR3 DNA sequence: TGTGCCAGCGGGACTCCGAGCACAGATACGCAGTATTTT.

CDR3 sequence reads: CASIDGQQETQYF. For the CDR3, the DNA is TGTGCCAGCATTGATGGGCAGCAAGAGACCCAGTACTTC. The chain is built from TRBV11-3 and TRBJ2-5; D is unresolved. V shed 7 bases and J shed 2 bases, with 11 bases lying between them. Germline CDR1 reads SGHNT; CDR2 reads YENEEA. The CDR3 is 13 residues long.

The rearrangement links TRBV9 to TRBJ2-2; perhaps TRBD2 as D (6 bases). CDR1 is SGDLS and CDR2 is YYNGEE in the germline V gene. V was pared by 2 bases and J by 4 bases, with 12 bases between. CDR3 size: 15 residues. The CDR3 reads CASSVDRGATGELFF. In DNA form, the CDR3 reads TGTGCCAGCAGCGTTGATCGCGGGGCCACCGGGGAGCTGTTTTTT.

The V gene is TRBV2, the J gene TRBJ2-7, with a possible D match to TRBD2 (5 bases). Trimming took off 8 bases at V and 0 bases at J, with 11 bases between the two ends. The CDR3 is 13 amino acids. The germline gives CDR1 SNHLY, CDR2 FYNNEI. The chain's CDR3 is CASGTGDSYEQYF. The CDR3 DNA sequence: TGTGCCAGCGGCACCGGGGACTCCTACGAGCAGTACTTC.

This clone was seen more than once but under ten times. The V gene is TRBV10-3, the J gene TRBJ1-5; 7 bases map to TRBD1. CDR3 length equals 16 residues. Germline-derived CDR1 and CDR2 are ENHRY and SYGVKD. J gave up 1 base and V 0 bases, and 3 bases lay outside the gene matches. CDR3 region: CAISESPGQSNQPQHF. CDR3 sequence (DNA): TGTGCCATCAGTGAGTCCCCGGGACAGAGCAATCAGCCCCAGCATTTT.

This clone was counted once. The chain joins TRBV30 to TRBJ1-1; 8 bases line up with TRBD1. Germline CDR1 GTSNPN, CDR2 SVGIG (reference sequence). The CDR3 totals 12 residues. Trimming removed 3 bases from V and 10 bases from J; junction bases left unmatched: 7. The CDR3 coding sequence is TGTGCCTGGAGCCCTAGAGGACAGGGAGCTTTCTTT. Its translation is CAWSPRGQGAFF.

V is TRBV27 and J is TRBJ1-2; 8 bases line up with TRBD1. V lost 5 bases, J lost 2 bases, and 16 bases stayed unmatched. Germline V gives CDR1 MNHEY, CDR2 SMNVEV (reference sequence). This CDR3 contains 18 residues. The CDR3 DNA sequence: TGTGCCAGCAGTCCCGGACAGGGAGACCCCCTCCTAAACTATGGCTACACCTTC. Protein product: CASSPGQGDPLLNYGYTF.

This chain links TRBV5-4 with TRBJ1-1; the match to TRBD1 covers 8 bases. The germline V gene has CDR1 SGHNT and CDR2 YYREEE (reference sequence). This CDR3 spans 14 amino acids. The V gene end was trimmed by 4 bases and the J gene end by 0 bases; junction bases not matched to a gene: 2. CDR3 sequence (DNA): TGTGCCAGCAGCCCGGACAGGGTGAACACTGAAGCTTTCTTT. Translation: CASSPDRVNTEAFF.

A single count supports this clone. V and J are TRBV11-3 and TRBJ1-2; no clear D gene. With 2 bases removed from V and 3 bases from J, the gap between germline ends came to 4 bases. The germline V gene has CDR1 SGHNT and CDR2 YENEEA. The CDR3 consists of 12 residues. Here the CDR3 reads CASSLTDYGYTF. CDR3 DNA: TGTGCCAGCAGCTTAACAGACTATGGCTACACCTTC.

V gene TRBV19 combines with J gene TRBJ1-1, with 12 nucleotides matching TRBD1. Trimming cost V 6 bases and J 3 bases; bases outside gene matches: 11. Germline V lookup: CDR1 LNHDA, CDR2 SQIVND (reference sequence). The CDR3 totals 17 residues. The CDR3 sequence is CASRGTGGFSVYTEAFF. CDR3 bases: TGTGCCAGTAGGGGGACAGGGGGCTTTTCAGTTTACACTGAAGCTTTCTTT.

The CDR3 spells CASSGGTGTTTKAFF. DNA for the CDR3: TGCGCCAGCAGCGGGGGGACAGGGACCACCACAAAAGCTTTCTTT. The chain is built from TRBV5-1 and TRBJ1-1, with 9 bases that match TRBD1. Trimming cost V 4 bases and J 9 bases; bases outside gene matches: 13. This CDR3 has 15 amino acids. The germline V gene has CDR1 SGHRS and CDR2 YFSETQ.

J is TRBJ1-1 and V is TRBV30; tentatively, D is TRBD1 (5 bases). CDR1 GTSNPN and CDR2 SVGIG come from the germline V gene (reference sequence). This CDR3 is 13 amino acids long. V lost 2 bases and J 1 base, leaving 8 bases between the germline ends. The CDR3 nucleotides read TGTGCCTGGAGTCTAGACAGGAACACTGAAGCTTTCTTT. The encoded protein is CAWSLDRNTEAFF. Filled out from reference TRBV30 and TRBJ1-1, the complete variable domain reads SQTIHQWPATLVQPVGSPLSLECTVEGTSNPNLYWYRQAAGRGLQLLFYSVGIGQISSEVPQNLSASRPQDRQFILSSKKLLLSDSGFYLCAWSLDRNTEAFFGQGTRLTVV.

The chain recombines TRBV6-5 with TRBJ1-5; 10 bases line up with TRBD1. The CDR3 length is 15 residues. With V trimmed by 6 bases and J by 6 bases, 8 bases remained unmatched. Germline V CDR1 and CDR2: MNHEY, SVGAGI. This CDR3 is CASSRGTGVGQPQHF. As DNA, the CDR3 is TGTGCCAGCAGCCGTGGGACAGGGGTAGGTCAGCCCCAGCATTTT.